This note documents a single T cell receptor beta chain sequence. Antigen specificity is unknown. Combining a sample-barcoded 5' primer with a J-beta primer mix, a second PCR ran for roughly 7 to 12 cycles. TCRdb re-called the 5' RACE reads through MiXCR, storing one row per CDR3 protein. Altogether roughly 2 million distinct CDR3 sequences are present, about 50% being singletons, with the ten largest covering roughly 2.1%. This sample was taken from a study of blood T cells in healthy people across ages. Regarding the study as a whole: Possibly, changes in expanded clonotypes were confounded because donor CMV status was unknown.

For every donor, a draw yielded approximately 9.8 milliliters of peripheral blood. CDR1 WSHSY and CDR2 SAAADI come from the germline V gene. V dropped 4 bases and J dropped 5 bases, with 15 bases sitting between them. This CDR3 is 15 amino acids long. Specimen: blood. This rearrangement joins TRBV10-2 to TRBJ1-5; the D gene is possibly TRBD1 (6 bases). The origin of this receptor is a woman aged 40 to 50 in good health. Here the CDR3 DNA reads TGCGCCAGCAGTGCGGTGAGGGGGGGTGATCAGCCCCAGCATTTT. Its translation is CASSAVRGGDQPQHF.